These 29 T cell receptor beta chains originate from one sample sequenced in a study of T cells in Graves' hyperthyroidism and ophthalmopathy. Researchers amplified the TCR beta CDR3 regions from RNA transcripts. Initially, a first-round RT-PCR of the TCR CDR3 employed the HTBI primer set. TCRdb re-called the multiplex PCR reads through MiXCR, storing one row per CDR3 protein. The sample has under 650,000 distinct CDR3 sequences; roughly 15% are singletons. What was sequenced was blood. The receptors come from a woman aged 30 to 39 with Graves' hyperthyroidism.

The chain carries TRBV30 and TRBJ1-6; 7 bases line up with TRBD1. From germline, CDR1 is GTSNPN and CDR2 SVGIG (reference sequence). The CDR3 extends over 13 amino acids. V was clipped by 3 bases and J by 8 bases; unmatched bases: 4. The CDR3 DNA reads TGTGCCTGGAGCACCGGACAGGATTCACCCCTCCACTTT. Amino acid sequence: CAWSTGQDSPLHF.

This clonotype was recorded many times. V and J are TRBV24-1 and TRBJ2-7; D might be TRBD2 (7 bases). Germline V gene lookup returns CDR1 KGHDR and CDR2 SFDVKD. This CDR3 comprises 15 residues. V was clipped by 1 base and J by 5 bases, with 14 bases between them. CDR3 residues: CATSDFGKRDNEQYF. The CDR3 DNA follows: TGTGCCACCAGTGATTTCGGGAAGCGGGACAACGAGCAGTACTTC.

The table lists this clonotype with many counts. This rearrangement joins TRBV20-1 to TRBJ1-1; D uncertain. The V end was cut by 3 bases, the J end by 8 bases, with 25 bases between. The CDR3 extends over 16 amino acids. The V gene's germline CDR1 is DFQATT and CDR2 SNEGSKA (reference sequence). Written as DNA, the CDR3 is TGCAGTGCTAGGAGTGGAGCACAGACCCGAAACCACGAAGCTTTCTTT. It encodes CSARSGAQTRNHEAFF.

This clonotype was counted between two and nine times. The rearrangement uses TRBV5-6 and TRBJ1-5, with 7 bases matching TRBD1. This CDR3 is built from 16 residues. The J segment lost 5 bases and the V segment lost 1 base, leaving 9 bases of the junction unmatched. CDR1 SGHDT and CDR2 YYEEEE come from the germline V gene. The CDR3 sequence: CASSLFRDSPDQPQHF. CDR3 DNA sequence: TGTGCCAGCAGCTTGTTCCGGGACAGCCCAGATCAGCCCCAGCATTTT.

This clonotype was picked up many times. The chain couples TRBV11-3 to TRBJ2-7; the D gene could be TRBD1 or TRBD2 (5 bases each). CDR3 size: 14 residues. The V end lost 5 bases, the J end lost 1 base, and 12 bases lay between the germline ends. Germline loops: CDR1 SGHNT, CDR2 YENEEA. The CDR3 DNA is TGTGCCAGCAGCCGATGGGACCGATCCTACGAGCAGTACTTC. Translating gives CASSRWDRSYEQYF.

This clonotype was counted many times. The chain has TRBV2 and TRBJ1-5; D not certain. Germline loops: CDR1 SNHLY, CDR2 FYNNEI. Trimming shortened V by 4 bases and J by 2 bases, and 9 bases separated the two germline ends. The CDR3 covers 14 residues. CDR3 nucleotides: TGTGCCAGCAGTGTACGGGTGGGCAATCAGCCCCAGCATTTT. It encodes CASSVRVGNQPQHF.

With regard to this clonotype: This may be a read error: a much more frequent sequence differs by one nucleotide. The V gene is TRBV6-1, the J gene TRBJ2-7, with TRBD2 identical over 7 bases. CDR3 length equals 13 residues. Germline lookup yields CDR1 MNHNS and CDR2 SASEGT. J was trimmed by 5 bases and V by 8 bases; bases with no gene match: 9. The CDR3 coding sequence is TGTGCCAGCGGGGGGGACTCGAGGGACGAGCAGTACTTC. It encodes CASGGDSRDEQYF.

The V gene is TRBV6-2 or TRBV6-3, the J gene TRBJ1-2, with a possible D match to TRBD1 (6 bases). Germline CDR1 MNHEY, CDR2 SVGEGT. The CDR3 sequence is 13 residues long. The V and J ends lost 6 bases and 8 bases respectively, with 16 bases between them. CDR3 in amino acids: CASRPLWTEGYTF. CDR3 bases: TGTGCCAGCAGACCCCTATGGACAGAAGGCTACACCTTC.

There are a few counts of this clonotype. This chain joins TRBV6-1 and TRBJ2-7; possible D gene TRBD2, 6 bases. V lost 9 bases, J lost 5 bases, and 20 bases lay in between. Germline CDR1 MNHNS, CDR2 SASEGT. This CDR3 is 14 amino acids long. The CDR3 region is CARRSPGGRHEQYF. The DNA of the CDR3 is TGTGCCAGGAGATCCCCCGGAGGGAGACACGAGCAGTACTTC.

The J gene is TRBJ2-1, the V gene TRBV24-1; D may correspond to TRBD1 or TRBD2 (6 bases each). The length of the CDR3 is 14 residues. V was pared by 2 bases and J by 9 bases, with 13 bases between. Germline-derived CDR1 and CDR2 are KGHDR and SFDVKD. CDR3 residues: CATSDSGARREQFF. In DNA, the CDR3 is TGTGCCACCAGTGATTCGGGGGCTAGACGTGAGCAGTTCTTC.

The rearrangement uses TRBV15 and TRBJ1-1; the match to TRBD1 covers 9 bases. The length of the CDR3 is 12 residues. V lost 5 bases to trimming and J lost 13 bases; unmatched junction nucleotides: 8. The germline gives CDR1 LNHNV, CDR2 YYDKDF (reference sequence). CDR3 DNA sequence: TGTGCCACCAGCGGCGGGGGACAGGGCATTTTCTTT. Encoded protein: CATSGGGQGIFF.

This clonotype came up once. This may come from a read error, since a much larger clone is one base off. V and J are TRBV5-1 and TRBJ2-7; D possibly corresponds to TRBD2 (6 bases). CDR1 and CDR2 (germline): SGHRS, YFSETQ. Trimming stripped 0 bases from V and 1 base from J, with 11 bases between. The CDR3 loop spans 15 amino acids. CDR3 amino acids: CASSLAAGRSYEQYF. The CDR3 region has the DNA TGCGCCAGCAGCTTGGCCGCAGGGAGGTCCTACGAGCAGTACTTC.

This clonotype has a count of ten or more. This chain links TRBV20-1 with TRBJ2-1, with 9 nucleotides matching TRBD2. This CDR3 has 15 amino acids. CDR1 and CDR2 (germline): DFQATT, SNEGSKA (reference sequence). With V trimmed by 2 bases and J by 6 bases, 8 bases remained unmatched. The CDR3 loop reads CSARTLAGEGNEQFF. The DNA of the CDR3 is TGCAGTGCTAGAACATTAGCGGGAGAAGGCAATGAGCAGTTCTTC.

For this clonotype: This sequence may be a read error, since a much larger clone differs from it by one base. This chain connects TRBV5-1 to TRBJ2-3, with 8 bases aligning to TRBD1. Per germline, CDR1 SGHRS and CDR2 YFSETQ. This CDR3 is built from 17 residues. After removal of 4 bases from V and 1 base from J, the junction contained 11 bases not matched to a gene. The CDR3 nucleotides are TGCGCCAGCAGCCAAGAGAGGACAGGGTATGGCACAGATACGCAGTATTTT. This translates into CASSQERTGYGTDTQYF.

This clonotype turned up a few times. The rearrangement links TRBV5-6 to TRBJ2-1, with 11 bases matching TRBD2. Germline V gene sequence: CDR1 SGHDT, CDR2 YYEEEE. The CDR3 has 16 amino acids. V lost 4 bases to trimming and J lost 6 bases; unmatched junction nucleotides: 9. This CDR3 reads CASSQSLLAGANEQFF. DNA of the CDR3: TGTGCCAGCAGCCAGAGTCTACTAGCGGGAGCCAATGAGCAGTTCTTC.

In its sample, this clonotype was seen many times. Here the CDR3 reads CATSRGQAHQPQHF. For the CDR3, the DNA is TGTGCCACCAGCAGAGGACAGGCACATCAGCCCCAGCATTTT. The chain uses TRBV15 and TRBJ1-5; tentatively, D is TRBD1 (6 bases). Per germline, CDR1 LNHNV and CDR2 YYDKDF (reference sequence). This CDR3 is built from 14 residues. V shed 1 base and J shed 5 bases, with 9 bases lying between them.

Ten or more counts support this clonotype. The genes are TRBV7-3 and TRBJ2-1; TRBD2 aligns across 10 bases. This CDR3 has 15 residues. Germline assignment: CDR1 SGHTA and CDR2 FQGTGA. Trimming cost V 6 bases and J 7 bases; bases outside gene matches: 9. CDR3 nucleotide sequence: TGTGCCAGCAGTGTCACTAGCGGGAACCCAAATGAGCAGTTCTTC. Protein: CASSVTSGNPNEQFF. The whole variable domain, filled in from reference TRBV7-3 and TRBJ2-1, reads GAGVSQTPSNKVTEKGKYVELRCDPISGHTALYWYRQSLGQGPEFLIYFQGTGAADDSGLPNDRFFAVRPEGSVSTLKIQRTERGDSAVYLCASSVTSGNPNEQFFGPGTRLTVL.

This chain joins TRBV11-1 and TRBJ2-5, with 7 bases matching TRBD2. Looked up from germline, CDR1 is SGHAT and CDR2 is FQDESV (reference sequence). V lost 3 bases to trimming and J lost 5 bases; unmatched junction nucleotides: 12. This CDR3 has 16 amino acids. DNA of the CDR3: TGTGCCAGCAGCTTGGGTCGGCGGGAGTGGTATGAGACCCAGTACTTC. Translation: CASSLGRREWYETQYF.

To note about this clonotype: A much larger clone lies one base from this, so it may be a read error. V usage is TRBV2 and J usage is TRBJ2-7; 9 bases match TRBD2. CDR1 is SNHLY, CDR2 FYNNEI, per germline. The CDR3 contains 15 residues. DNA for the CDR3: TGTGCCAGCAGAGTTCGACTAGCGGAAACCTACGAGCAGTGCTTC. Amino acids: CASRVRLAETYEQCF.

Worth noting for this clonotype: This sequence may be a read error, since a much larger clone differs from it by one base. This chain connects TRBV12-3 or TRBV12-4 to TRBJ2-7; D gene uncertain. Trimming removed 6 bases from V and 8 bases from J, with 17 bases in between. The CDR3 contains 13 residues. Here the CDR3 DNA reads TGTGCCAGCAGCCGACAATTAGGCACCCAGCAGTACTTC. It encodes CASSRQLGTQQYF.

V gene TRBV12-3 or TRBV12-4 combines with J gene TRBJ1-5; D uncertain. This CDR3 spans 15 amino acids. Trimming shortened V by 4 bases and J by 2 bases, and 12 bases separated the two germline ends. The CDR3 spells CASSSWAGRNQPQHF. The CDR3 bases are TGTGCCAGCAGTTCCTGGGCGGGTCGCAATCAGCCCCAGCATTTT.

This clonotype was counted ten times or more. The CDR3 DNA sequence: TGTGCCAGCAGTTTGCACCCAGGGGCCTACAATCAGCCCCAGCATTTT. Translated: CASSLHPGAYNQPQHF. The V call is TRBV12-3 or TRBV12-4, the J call TRBJ1-5, with TRBD1 as a possible D gene (6 bases). The CDR3 sequence is 16 residues long. The V end was cut by 3 bases, the J end by 3 bases, with 15 bases between.

The table lists this clonotype with a few counts. The V and J genes are TRBV12-5 and TRBJ2-1, with 8 bases matching TRBD2. From germline, CDR1 is LGHNT and CDR2 FRNRAP. Trimming removed 2 bases from V and 8 bases from J; junction bases left unmatched: 11. There are 16 residues in the CDR3. CDR3 loop: CASGLILGTRGYEQFF. The CDR3 DNA follows: TGTGCTAGTGGTTTGATTTTAGGGACTAGGGGTTATGAGCAGTTCTTC.

The V call is TRBV20-1, the J call TRBJ2-7, with D possibly matching TRBD1 (5 bases). Trimming removed 0 bases from V and 3 bases from J, with 12 bases in between. The CDR3 loop spans 14 amino acids. The germline V gene has CDR1 DFQATT and CDR2 SNEGSKA (reference sequence). CDR3 DNA: TGCAGTGCTAGAGACGCGAAGGGGATCTACGAGCAGTACTTC. This encodes CSARDAKGIYEQYF.

The chain recombines TRBV10-3 with TRBJ2-1; D gene ambiguous. The ends were cut back, 8 bases at V and 9 bases at J, with 17 bases in the middle. Germline V gene lookup returns CDR1 ENHRY and CDR2 SYGVKD. The CDR3 contains 13 residues. CDR3 in DNA: TGTGCCATCGGGCCAACCATAGACGGTGAGCAGTTCTTC. Residues: CAIGPTIDGEQFF.

This clonotype was recorded at least ten times. The J gene is TRBJ2-2, the V gene TRBV11-2; no definite D call. The CDR3 is 15 amino acids. V lost 0 bases to trimming and J lost 0 bases, with 5 bases between them. Germline CDR1 and CDR2: SGHAT and FQNNGV. This chain's CDR3 is CASSLEGTNTGELFF. The CDR3 bases are TGTGCCAGCAGCTTAGAAGGGACGAACACCGGGGAGCTGTTTTTT.

This clonotype was counted at least ten times. This CDR3 reads CASQGGDTQYF. For the CDR3, the DNA is TGTGCCTCCCAGGGTGGAGATACGCAGTATTTT. The V and J genes are TRBV6-1 and TRBJ2-3, with D possibly being TRBD1 (5 bases). Trimming removed 11 bases from V and 5 bases from J, with 11 bases in between. Germline V gives CDR1 MNHNS, CDR2 SASEGT. The CDR3 runs 11 residues.

The V gene is TRBV5-1, the J gene TRBJ2-2, with D perhaps matching TRBD2 (6 bases). Between the trimmed V and J ends, which lost 4 bases and 1 base, there was a span of 11 bases. The CDR3 is made up of 15 amino acids. Per germline, CDR1 SGHRS and CDR2 YFSETQ. CDR3 loop: CASSTGTWNTGELFF. DNA for the CDR3: TGCGCCAGCAGCACCGGGACTTGGAACACCGGGGAGCTGTTTTTT.

The chain combines TRBV7-2 with TRBJ2-2; perhaps TRBD2 as D (5 bases). This CDR3 contains 12 residues. Trimming shortened V by 5 bases and J by 7 bases, and 8 bases separated the two germline ends. Germline V CDR1 and CDR2: SGHTA, FQGNSA. CDR3 amino acids: CASSRAGGELFF. The DNA of the CDR3 is TGTGCCAGCAGCCGGGCGGGCGGGGAGCTGTTTTTT.